This TCR beta chain derives from a study of blood T cell repertoires in COVID-19. Per the authors' pipeline: Nucleated cell number was recorded as an estimate derived from reference gene primer amplification. Assay used: immunoSEQ multiplex PCR; TCRdb lists only in-frame clones, some missing. That table is the source of V, J and clone size, and D and trimming were worked out from the DNA. The sample has over 250,000 clones; approximately 89% are singletons. Residents of about two dozen US areas, aged roughly 18 to 90 years, made up the participants. Recovered status applied to Cohort 3 donors who had two consecutive negative PCRs. It also applied to those with clearance or with symptom resolution. Unmatched junction bases numbered 3, after V lost 0 bases and J lost 5 bases. The CDR3 totals 14 residues. Germline V gives CDR1 SGHRS, CDR2 YFSETQ.

Sequencing was done on a sample of PBMCs or T cells enriched from blood (not recorded which). This TCR was recovered from a woman in her fifties or sixties who had recovered from COVID-19. The gene calls are TRBV5-1 and TRBJ2-7, with TRBD2 matching 9 bases. Here the CDR3 reads CASSLVSGGHEQYF. CDR3 nucleotide sequence: TGCGCCAGCAGCTTGGTTAGCGGGGGCCACGAGCAGTACTTC.